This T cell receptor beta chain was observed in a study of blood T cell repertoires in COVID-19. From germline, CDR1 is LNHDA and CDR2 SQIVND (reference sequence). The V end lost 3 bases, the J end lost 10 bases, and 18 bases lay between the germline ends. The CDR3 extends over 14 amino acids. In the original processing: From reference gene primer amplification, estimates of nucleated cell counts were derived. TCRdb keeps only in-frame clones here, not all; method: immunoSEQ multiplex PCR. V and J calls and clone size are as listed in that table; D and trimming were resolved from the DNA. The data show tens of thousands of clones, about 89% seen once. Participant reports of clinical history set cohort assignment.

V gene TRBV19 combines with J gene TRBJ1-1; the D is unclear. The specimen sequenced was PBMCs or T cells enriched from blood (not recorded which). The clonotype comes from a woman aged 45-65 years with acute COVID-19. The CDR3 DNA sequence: TGTGCCAGTAGTATGGGTCTGGTGGGGAGTGGAGCTTTCTTT. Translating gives CASSMGLVGSGAFF.